This T cell receptor (beta chain) emerged from a study of blood T cell repertoires in COVID-19. On the study more broadly: T cells, B-cell-depleted T cells, or PBMCs provided the cDNA or gDNA that served as material.

CDR1 and CDR2 from the germline V gene are KGHSH and LQKENI. The V segment lost 4 bases and the J segment 4 bases; nucleotides outside the gene matches: 13. The CDR3 sequence is 17 residues long. Original methodology: Amplification of reference gene primers provided the estimated nucleated cell counts. Data came from immunoSEQ multiplex PCR; TCRdb stores just in-frame clones and leaves some out. V and J calls and clone size come straight from that table; D and trimming were deduced from the DNA. Here the sample spans roughly 60,000 clones, 87% being singletons. Sequenced sample: peripheral blood. The clonotype was recovered from a human donor with acute or convalescent COVID-19. The donor label of this sample is uncertain. The V and J genes are TRBV18 and TRBJ2-5; 9 bases are shared with TRBD1. The CDR3: CASSLNPGQGRSETQYF. Written as DNA, the CDR3 is TGTGCCAGCTCACTCAACCCTGGACAGGGGAGGTCAGAGACCCAGTACTTC.